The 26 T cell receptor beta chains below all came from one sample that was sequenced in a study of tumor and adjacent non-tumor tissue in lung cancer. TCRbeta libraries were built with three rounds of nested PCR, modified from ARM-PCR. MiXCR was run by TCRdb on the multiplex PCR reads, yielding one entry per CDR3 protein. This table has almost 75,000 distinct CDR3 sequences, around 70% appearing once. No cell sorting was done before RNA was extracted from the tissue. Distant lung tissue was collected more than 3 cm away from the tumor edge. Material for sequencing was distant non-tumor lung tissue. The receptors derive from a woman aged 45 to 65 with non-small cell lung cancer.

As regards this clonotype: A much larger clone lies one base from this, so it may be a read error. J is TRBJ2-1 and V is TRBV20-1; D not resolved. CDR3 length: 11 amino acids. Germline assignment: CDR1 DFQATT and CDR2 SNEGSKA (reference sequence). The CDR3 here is CSVRQTTEQFF. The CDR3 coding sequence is TGCAGTGTTAGACAAACTACTGAGCAGTTCTTC.

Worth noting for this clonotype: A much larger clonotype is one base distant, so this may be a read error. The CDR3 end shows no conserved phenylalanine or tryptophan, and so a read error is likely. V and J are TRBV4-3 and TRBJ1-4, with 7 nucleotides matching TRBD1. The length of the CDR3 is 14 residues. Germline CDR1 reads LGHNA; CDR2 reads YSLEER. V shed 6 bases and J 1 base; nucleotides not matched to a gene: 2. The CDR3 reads CASSRGRTNEKLFS. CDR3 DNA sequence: TGCGCCAGCAGTAGGGGGCGAACTAATGAAAAACTGTTTTCT.

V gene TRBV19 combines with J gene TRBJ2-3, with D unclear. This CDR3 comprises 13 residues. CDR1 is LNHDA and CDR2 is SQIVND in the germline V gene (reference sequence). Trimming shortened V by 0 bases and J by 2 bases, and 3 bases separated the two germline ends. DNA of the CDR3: TGTGCCAGTAGTATAGAAATCACAGATACGCAGTATTTT. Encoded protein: CASSIEITDTQYF.

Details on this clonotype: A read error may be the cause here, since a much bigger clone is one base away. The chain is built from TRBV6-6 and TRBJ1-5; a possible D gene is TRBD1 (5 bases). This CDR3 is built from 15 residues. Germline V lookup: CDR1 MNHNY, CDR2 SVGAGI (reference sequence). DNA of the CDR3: TGTACCAGCAGTTACTCTGCAGGGATCAATCAGCCCCAGCATTTT. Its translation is CTSSYSAGINQPQHF.

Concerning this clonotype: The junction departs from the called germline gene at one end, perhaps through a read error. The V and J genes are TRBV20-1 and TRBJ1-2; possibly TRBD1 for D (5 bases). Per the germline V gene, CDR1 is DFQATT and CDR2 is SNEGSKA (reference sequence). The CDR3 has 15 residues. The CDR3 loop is CSAGDLQGGPYGYTF. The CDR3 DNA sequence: TGCAGTGCTGGAGATCTTCAGGGCGGTCCCTATGGCTACACCTTC.

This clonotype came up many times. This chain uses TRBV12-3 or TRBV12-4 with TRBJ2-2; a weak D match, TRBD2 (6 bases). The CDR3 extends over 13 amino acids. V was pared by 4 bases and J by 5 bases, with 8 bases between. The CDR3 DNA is TGTGCCAGCAGTTGGGGAGGAACCGGGGAGCTGTTTTTT. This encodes CASSWGGTGELFF.

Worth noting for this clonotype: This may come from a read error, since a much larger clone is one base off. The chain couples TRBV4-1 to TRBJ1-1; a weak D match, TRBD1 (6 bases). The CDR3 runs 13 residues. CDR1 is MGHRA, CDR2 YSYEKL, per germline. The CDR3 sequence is CVSTPGGPTEAFF. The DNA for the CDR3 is TGCGTCAGCACCCCGGGGGGGCCCACTGAAGCTTTCTTT.

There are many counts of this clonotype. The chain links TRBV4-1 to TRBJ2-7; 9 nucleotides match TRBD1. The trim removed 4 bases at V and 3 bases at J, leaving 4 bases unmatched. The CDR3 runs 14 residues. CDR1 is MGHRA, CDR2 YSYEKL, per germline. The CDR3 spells CASSRDRGYYEQYF. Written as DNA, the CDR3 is TGCGCCAGCAGCCGCGACAGGGGGTACTACGAGCAGTACTTC.

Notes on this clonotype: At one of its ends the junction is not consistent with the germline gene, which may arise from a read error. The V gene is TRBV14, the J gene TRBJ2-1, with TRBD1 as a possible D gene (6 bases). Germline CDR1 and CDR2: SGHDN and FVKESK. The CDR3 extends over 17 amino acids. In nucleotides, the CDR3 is TGTGTCAGCAGCCAGGGCCTAGGACAGTCCTCCTACAATGAGCAGTTCTTC. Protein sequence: CVSSQGLGQSSYNEQFF.

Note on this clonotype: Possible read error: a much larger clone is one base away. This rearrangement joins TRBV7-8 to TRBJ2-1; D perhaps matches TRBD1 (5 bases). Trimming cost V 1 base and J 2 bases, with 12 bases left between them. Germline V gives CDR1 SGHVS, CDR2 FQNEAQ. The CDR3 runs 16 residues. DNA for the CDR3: TGTGCCAGCAGCTTAGGGGGCCTTTTACCCTACAATGAGCAGTTCTTC. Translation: CASSLGGLLPYNEQFF.

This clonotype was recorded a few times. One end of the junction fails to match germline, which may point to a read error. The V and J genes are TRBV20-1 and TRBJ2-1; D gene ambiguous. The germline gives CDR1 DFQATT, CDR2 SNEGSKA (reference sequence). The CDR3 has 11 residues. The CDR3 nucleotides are TGCAGTGCTCCCGGAGCTCATGAGCAGTTTTTC. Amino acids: CSAPGAHEQFF.

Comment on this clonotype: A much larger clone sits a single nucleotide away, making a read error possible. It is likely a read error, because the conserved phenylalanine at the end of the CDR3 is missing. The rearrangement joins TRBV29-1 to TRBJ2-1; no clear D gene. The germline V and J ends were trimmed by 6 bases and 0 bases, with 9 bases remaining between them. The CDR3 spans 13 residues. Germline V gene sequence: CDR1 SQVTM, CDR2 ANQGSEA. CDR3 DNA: TGCAGCGTGGTCCTATTCTCCTACAATGAGCAGTTCATC. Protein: CSVVLFSYNEQFI.

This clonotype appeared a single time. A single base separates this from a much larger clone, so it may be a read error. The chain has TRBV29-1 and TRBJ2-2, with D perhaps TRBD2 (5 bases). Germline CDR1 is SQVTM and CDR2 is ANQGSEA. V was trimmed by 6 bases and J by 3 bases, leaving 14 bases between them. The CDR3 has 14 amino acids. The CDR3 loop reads CSVATTRDTGELFF. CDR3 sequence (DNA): TGCAGCGTCGCCACCACTAGAGACACCGGGGAGCTGTTTTTT.

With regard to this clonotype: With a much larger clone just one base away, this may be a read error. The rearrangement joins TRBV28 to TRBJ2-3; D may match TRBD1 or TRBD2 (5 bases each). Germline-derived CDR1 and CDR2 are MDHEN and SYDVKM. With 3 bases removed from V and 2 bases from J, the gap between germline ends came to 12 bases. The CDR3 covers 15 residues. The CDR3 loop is CASSFETGPTDTQYF. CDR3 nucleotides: TGTGCCAGCAGTTTTGAGACGGGACCCACAGATACGCAGTATTTT.

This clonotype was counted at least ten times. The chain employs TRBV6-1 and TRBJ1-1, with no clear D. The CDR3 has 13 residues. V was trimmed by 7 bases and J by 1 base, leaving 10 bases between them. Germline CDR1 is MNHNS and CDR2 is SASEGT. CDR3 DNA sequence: TGTGCCAGCAAATCCCCGGAGAACACTGAAGCTTTCTTT. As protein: CASKSPENTEAFF.

The CDR3 spells CASSRKPQLGGNSYNEQFF. The CDR3 nucleotides read TGTGCCAGCAGCCGGAAACCCCAACTGGGCGGGAACTCCTACAATGAGCAGTTCTTC. V is TRBV7-9 and J is TRBJ2-1; tentatively, D is TRBD2 (6 bases). Trimming removed 5 bases from V and 0 bases from J, with 23 bases in between. This CDR3 has 19 residues. Germline CDR1 and CDR2: SEHNR and FQNEAQ (reference sequence).

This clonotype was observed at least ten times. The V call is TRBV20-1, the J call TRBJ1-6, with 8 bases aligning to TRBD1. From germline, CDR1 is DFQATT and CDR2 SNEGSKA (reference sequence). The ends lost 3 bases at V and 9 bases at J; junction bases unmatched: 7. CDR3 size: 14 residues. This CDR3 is CSAREDRGFSPLHF. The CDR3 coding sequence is TGCAGTGCTAGGGAAGACAGGGGATTTTCACCCCTCCACTTT.

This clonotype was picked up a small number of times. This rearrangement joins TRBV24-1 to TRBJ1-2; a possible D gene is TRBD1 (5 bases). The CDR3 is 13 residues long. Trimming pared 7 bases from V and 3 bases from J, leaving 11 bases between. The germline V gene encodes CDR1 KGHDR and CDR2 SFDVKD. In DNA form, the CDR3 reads TGTGCCACCAGCCCCCGGGACCACTATGGCTACACCTTC. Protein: CATSPRDHYGYTF.

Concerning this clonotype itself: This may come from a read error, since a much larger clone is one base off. The CDR3 nucleotides are TGTGCCAGCAGTGACCACCGGGACTTGAACACCGGGGGGCTGTTTTTT. This translates into CASSDHRDLNTGGLFF. The rearrangement uses TRBV6-1 and TRBJ2-2; weak D call: TRBD2 (6 bases). This CDR3 contains 16 residues. Germline assignment: CDR1 MNHNS and CDR2 SASEGT.

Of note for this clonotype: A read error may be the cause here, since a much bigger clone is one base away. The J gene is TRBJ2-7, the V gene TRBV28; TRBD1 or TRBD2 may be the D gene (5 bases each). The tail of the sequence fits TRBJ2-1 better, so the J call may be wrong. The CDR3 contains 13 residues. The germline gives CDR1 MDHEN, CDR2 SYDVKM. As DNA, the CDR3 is TGTGCCAGCAGTTCAAGGGACCTATACGAGCAGTTCTTC. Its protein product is CASSSRDLYEQFF.

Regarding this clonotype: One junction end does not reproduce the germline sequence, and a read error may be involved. CDR3 sequence reads: CASSLPALVQQFF. Written as DNA, the CDR3 is TGTGCTAGCAGCTTACCTGCGCTGGTTCAGCAGTTCTTC. This chain uses TRBV11-1 with TRBJ2-1, with no clear D. CDR3 length equals 13 residues. CDR1 and CDR2 (germline): SGHAT, FQDESV (reference sequence).

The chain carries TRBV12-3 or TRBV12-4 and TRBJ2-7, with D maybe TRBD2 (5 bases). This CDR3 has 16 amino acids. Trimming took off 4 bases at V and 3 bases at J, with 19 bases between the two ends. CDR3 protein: CASSSPLRRDYYEQYF. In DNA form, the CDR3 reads TGTGCCAGCAGTTCTCCCCTTCGGCGTGACTACTACGAGCAGTACTTC.

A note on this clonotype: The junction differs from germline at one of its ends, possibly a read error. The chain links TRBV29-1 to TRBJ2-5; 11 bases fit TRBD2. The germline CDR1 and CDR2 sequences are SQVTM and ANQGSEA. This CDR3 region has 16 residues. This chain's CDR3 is CSVAVNSGGVVETQCF. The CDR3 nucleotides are TGCAGCGTCGCGGTCAATAGCGGGGGGGTTGTGGAGACCCAGTGCTTC.

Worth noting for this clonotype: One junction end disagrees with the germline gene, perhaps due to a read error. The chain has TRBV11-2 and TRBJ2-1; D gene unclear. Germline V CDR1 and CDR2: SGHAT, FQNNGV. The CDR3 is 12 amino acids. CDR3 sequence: CTSSLGHNEQSF. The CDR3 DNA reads TGTACCAGCAGCTTAGGGCACAATGAGCAGTCCTTC.

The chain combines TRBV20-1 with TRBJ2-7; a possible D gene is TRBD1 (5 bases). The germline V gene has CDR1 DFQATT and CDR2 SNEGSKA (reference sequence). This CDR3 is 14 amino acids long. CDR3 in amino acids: CSAPYLGVTYEQYV. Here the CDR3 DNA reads TGTAGTGCCCCATACCTAGGGGTTACCTACGAGCAGTACGTC.

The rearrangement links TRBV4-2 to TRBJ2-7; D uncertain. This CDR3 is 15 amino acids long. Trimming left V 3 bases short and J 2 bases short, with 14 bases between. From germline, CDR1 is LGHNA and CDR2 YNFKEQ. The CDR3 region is CASSHEAAQTYEQYF. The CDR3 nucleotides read TGTGCCAGCAGCCACGAGGCAGCGCAGACCTACGAGCAGTACTTC.